Listed below are T cell receptor beta chains from one sample, sequenced in a study of T-cell reconstitution after alpha-beta-depleted transplantation in children. TCRdb called the PCR reads again in MiXCR, with one record for every CDR3 protein. The repertoire holds 300,000 to 350,000 distinct CDR3 sequences, roughly 21% seen once, with 10% to 11% in the top ten. The sequences come from PBMCs, mostly from graft donor cells, collected 180 days after TCRalphabeta/CD19-depleted stem cell transplant. The receptors here all came from a male patient between 10 and 17 years old who had a stem cell transplant for acute lymphoblastic leukemia, so the T cells may come from the graft donor. CDR3s include the opening cysteine and the closing phenylalanine or tryptophan. A D gene is named only where the DNA matches it firmly. The size entry is marked missing in some rows and otherwise reads once, few, many or a size class.

V	J	size	D	CDR3	DNA
TRBV20-1	TRBJ2-3	-	TRBD2	CSASSVWETSGSTEARTDTQYF	TGCAGTGCTAGTTCGGTGTGGGAGACTAGCGGGAGTACAGAGGCGCGCACAGATACGCAGTATTTT
TRBV28	TRBJ1-1	few	-	CASSFRQVRLRAFF	TGTGCCAGCAGTTTTCGACAGGTTAGGCTGAGGGCTTTCTTT
TRBV20-1	TRBJ2-7	-	-	CSARSDPPYEQYF	TGCAGTGCTAGATCTGACCCACCCTACGAGCAGTACTTC
TRBV27	TRBJ2-6	-	-	CASSFTGANVLTF	TGTGCCAGCAGTTTTACAGGTGCCAACGTCCTGACTTTC
TRBV5-1	TRBJ2-5	few	TRBD2	CASSLGPSGTQETQYF	TGCGCCAGCAGCTTGGGGCCTAGCGGTACTCAAGAGACCCAGTACTTC
TRBV2	TRBJ2-7	few	TRBD2	CASSVGSGDSSYEQYF	TGTGCCAGCAGTGTGGGTAGCGGGGATAGCTCCTACGAGCAGTACTTC
TRBV6-1	TRBJ2-7	few	TRBD1	CASSVDRGRTYEQYF	TGTGCCAGCAGCGTCGACAGGGGGCGAACCTACGAGCAGTACTTC
TRBV7-9	TRBJ1-2	few	-	CASGYRESYGYTF	TGTGCCAGCGGCTACAGGGAGAGCTATGGCTACACCTTC
TRBV7-2	TRBJ2-5	-	-	CASSLYGIRGETQYF	TGTGCCAGCAGCTTGTACGGTATAAGGGGGGAGACCCAGTACTTC
TRBV5-5	TRBJ1-1	-	TRBD1	CASSFGGGDAEAFF	TGTGCCAGCAGCTTTGGAGGGGGCGATGCTGAAGCTTTCTTT
TRBV2	TRBJ2-3	few	-	CASMVFGTSTTDTQYF	TGTGCCAGCATGGTTTTCGGGACTTCGACCACAGATACGCAGTATTTT